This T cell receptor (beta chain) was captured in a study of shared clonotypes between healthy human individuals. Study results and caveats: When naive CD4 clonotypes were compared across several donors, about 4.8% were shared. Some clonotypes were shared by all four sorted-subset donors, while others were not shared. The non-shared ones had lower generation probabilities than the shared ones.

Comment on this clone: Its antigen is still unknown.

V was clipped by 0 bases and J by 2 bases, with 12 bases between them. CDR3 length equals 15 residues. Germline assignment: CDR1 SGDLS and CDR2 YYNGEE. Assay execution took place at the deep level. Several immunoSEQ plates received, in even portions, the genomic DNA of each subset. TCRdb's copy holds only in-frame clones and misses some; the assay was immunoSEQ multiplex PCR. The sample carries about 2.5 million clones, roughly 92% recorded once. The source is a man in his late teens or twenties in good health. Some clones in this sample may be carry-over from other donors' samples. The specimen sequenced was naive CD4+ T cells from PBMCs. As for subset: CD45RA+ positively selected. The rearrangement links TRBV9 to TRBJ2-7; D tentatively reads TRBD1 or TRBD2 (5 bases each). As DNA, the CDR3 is TGTGCCAGCAGCGTAGCGGGGACGGTAACCTACGAGCAGTACTTC. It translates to CASSVAGTVTYEQYF.